Listed below are T cell receptor beta chains from one sample, sequenced in a study of glioma-infiltrating T cells after dendritic cell vaccination. The table came from immunoSEQ multiplex PCR; TCRdb's copy has only in-frame clones and leaves some out. This table holds around 62,000 clones, approximately 85% found once. The sequences come from blood, collected before dendritic cell vaccination. Source of these receptors: a human donor with glioblastoma. CDR3s include the opening cysteine and the closing phenylalanine or tryptophan. A D gene is named only where the DNA matches it firmly. Only part of the rows carry a size: once, few, many, or a class if the clone is expanded.

V: TRBV25-1
D: .
size: .
length: 18
J: TRBJ2-3
DNA: TGTGCCAGCAGTGAATGGACCCCTAGGGGCCGTGGGGCAGATACGCAGTATTTT
CDR3: CASSEWTPRGRGADTQYF

V: TRBV29-1
D: TRBD1
size: .
length: 18
J: TRBJ1-1
DNA: TGCAGCGTCCCGGGACAGGGGGCGAGTGAAGGGGCCAACACTGAAGCTTTCTTT
CDR3: CSVPGQGASEGANTEAFF

V: TRBV6-6
D: .
size: .
length: 15
J: TRBJ1-3
DNA: TGTGCCAGCAGTTACGGCTTTCCCTCTGGAAACACCATATATTTT
CDR3: CASSYGFPSGNTIYF

V: TRBV13
D: .
size: .
length: 16
J: TRBJ1-2
DNA: TGTGCCAGCAGCCTCAACTGGGCCGATAGTAACTATGGCTACACCTTC
CDR3: CASSLNWADSNYGYTF

V: TRBV19
D: TRBD1
size: .
length: 14
J: TRBJ2-7
DNA: TGTGCCAGTTACTCCGGGACAGGGGGTGACGAGCAGTACTTC
CDR3: CASYSGTGGDEQYF

V: TRBV6-4
D: .
size: few
length: 15
J: TRBJ1-4
DNA: TGTGCCAGCAGTGACTCAGGGAGGCCGGGTGAAAAACTGTTTTTT
CDR3: CASSDSGRPGEKLFF

V: TRBV7-9
D: TRBD1
size: .
length: 14
J: TRBJ1-4
DNA: TGTGCCAGCAGCTTTGGGACAGAGAATGAAAAACTGTTTTTT
CDR3: CASSFGTENEKLFF

V: TRBV6-5
D: TRBD1
size: .
length: 15
J: TRBJ2-2
DNA: TGTGCCAGCAGTTACGGGACAGCGAACACCGGGGAGCTGTTTTTT
CDR3: CASSYGTANTGELFF

V: TRBV7-6
D: TRBD2
size: .
length: 14
J: TRBJ2-1
DNA: TGTGCCAGCGCCGGCGGGGGACCCTACAATGAGCAGTTCTTC
CDR3: CASAGGGPYNEQFF

V: TRBV2
D: .
size: once
length: 13
J: TRBJ2-3
DNA: TGTGCCGCGGGGGCGGGGGCGGTAGATACGCAGTATTTT
CDR3: CAAGAGAVDTQYF

V: TRBV5-1
D: TRBD1
size: .
length: 15
J: TRBJ2-3
DNA: TGCGCCAGCAGGAGATGGCAGGGGGTTGCAGATACGCAGTATTTT
CDR3: CASRRWQGVADTQYF

V: TRBV5-1
D: TRBD2
size: .
length: 14
J: TRBJ2-5
DNA: TGCGCCAGCACCCCGGGGGGGTCCCAAGAGACCCAGTACTTC
CDR3: CASTPGGSQETQYF

V: TRBV6-5
D: .
size: few
length: 14
J: TRBJ2-7
DNA: TGTGCCAGCAGCCCCCGACAGGTTTCCTACGAGCAGTACTTC
CDR3: CASSPRQVSYEQYF

V: TRBV7-2
D: TRBD2
size: .
length: 15
J: TRBJ2-7
DNA: TGTGCCAGCAGCTCTAGGGCCGGGACTACATACGAGCAGTACTTC
CDR3: CASSSRAGTTYEQYF

V: TRBV2
D: .
size: .
length: 12
J: TRBJ1-1
DNA: TGTGCCACCCAGAAACCGAACACTGAAGCTTTCTTT
CDR3: CATQKPNTEAFF

V: TRBV5-6
D: TRBD1
size: .
length: 13
J: TRBJ1-1
DNA: TGTGCCAGCAGCCCTGGACAGGTCCTGGGGGCTTTCTTT
CDR3: CASSPGQVLGAFF

V: TRBV29-1
D: TRBD1
size: .
length: 14
J: TRBJ1-1
DNA: TGCAGCGTTGAAGGTGACAGGGATGACACTGAAGCTTTCTTT
CDR3: CSVEGDRDDTEAFF

V: TRBV6-1
D: TRBD2
size: .
length: 17
J: TRBJ2-3
DNA: TGTGCCAGCAGTGCGCTCGGGGGGGCCCTTAGCACAGATACGCAGTATTTT
CDR3: CASSALGGALSTDTQYF